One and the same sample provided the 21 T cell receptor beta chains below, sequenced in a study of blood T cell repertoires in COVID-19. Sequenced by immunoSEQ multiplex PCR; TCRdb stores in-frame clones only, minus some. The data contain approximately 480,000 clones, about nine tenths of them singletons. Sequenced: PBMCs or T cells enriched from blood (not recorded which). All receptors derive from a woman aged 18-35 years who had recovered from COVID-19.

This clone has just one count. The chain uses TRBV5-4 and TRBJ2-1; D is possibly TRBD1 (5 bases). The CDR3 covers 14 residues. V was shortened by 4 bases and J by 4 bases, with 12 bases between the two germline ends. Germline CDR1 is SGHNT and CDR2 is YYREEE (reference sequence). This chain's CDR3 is CASSPTRGYNEQFF. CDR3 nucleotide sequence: TGTGCCAGCAGCCCTACAAGGGGATACAATGAGCAGTTCTTC.

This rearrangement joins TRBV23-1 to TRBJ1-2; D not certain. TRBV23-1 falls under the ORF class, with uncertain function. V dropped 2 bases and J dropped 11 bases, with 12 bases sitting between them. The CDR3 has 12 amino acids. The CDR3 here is CASSQSGWRYTF. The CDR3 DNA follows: TGCGCCAGCAGTCAAAGTGGATGGCGGTACACCTTC.

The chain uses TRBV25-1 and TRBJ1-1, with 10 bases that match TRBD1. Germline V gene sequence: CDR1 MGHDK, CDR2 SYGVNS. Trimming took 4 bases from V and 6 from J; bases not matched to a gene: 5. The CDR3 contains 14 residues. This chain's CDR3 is CASSGTGGKSEAFF. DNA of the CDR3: TGTGCCAGCAGTGGGACAGGGGGTAAATCTGAAGCTTTCTTT.

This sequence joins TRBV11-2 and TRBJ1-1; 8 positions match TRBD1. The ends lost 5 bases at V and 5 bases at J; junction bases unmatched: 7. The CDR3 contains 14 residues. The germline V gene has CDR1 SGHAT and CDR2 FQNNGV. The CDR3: CASSLRQGRTEAFF. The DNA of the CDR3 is TGTGCCAGCAGCCTACGACAGGGGAGGACTGAAGCTTTCTTT.

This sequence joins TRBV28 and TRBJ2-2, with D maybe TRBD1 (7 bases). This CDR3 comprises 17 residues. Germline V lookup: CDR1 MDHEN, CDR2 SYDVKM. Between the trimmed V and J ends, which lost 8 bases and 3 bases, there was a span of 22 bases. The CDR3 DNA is TGTGCCAGCGCCCCCGGAGGGGGCGCCGGATACACCGGGGAGCTGTTTTTT. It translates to CASAPGGGAGYTGELFF.

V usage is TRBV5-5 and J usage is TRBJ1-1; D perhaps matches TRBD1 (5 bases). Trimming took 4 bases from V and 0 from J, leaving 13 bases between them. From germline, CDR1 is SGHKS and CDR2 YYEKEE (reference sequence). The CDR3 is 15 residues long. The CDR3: CASSPGHSLNTEAFF. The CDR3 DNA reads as TGTGCCAGCAGCCCAGGGCACTCCTTGAACACTGAAGCTTTCTTT.

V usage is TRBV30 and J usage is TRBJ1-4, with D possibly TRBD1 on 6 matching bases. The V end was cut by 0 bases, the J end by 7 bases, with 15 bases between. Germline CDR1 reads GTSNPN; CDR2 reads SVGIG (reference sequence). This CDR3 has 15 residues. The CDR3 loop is CAWSVAGARSEKLFF. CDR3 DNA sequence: TGTGCCTGGAGTGTAGCGGGGGCGCGTAGTGAAAAACTGTTTTTT.

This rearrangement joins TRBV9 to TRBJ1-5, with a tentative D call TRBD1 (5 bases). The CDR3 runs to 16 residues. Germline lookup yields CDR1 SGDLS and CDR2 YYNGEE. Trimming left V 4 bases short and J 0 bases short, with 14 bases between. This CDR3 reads CASSPGGDFSNQPQHF. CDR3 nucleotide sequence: TGTGCCAGCAGCCCGGGGGGAGATTTTAGCAATCAGCCCCAGCATTTT.

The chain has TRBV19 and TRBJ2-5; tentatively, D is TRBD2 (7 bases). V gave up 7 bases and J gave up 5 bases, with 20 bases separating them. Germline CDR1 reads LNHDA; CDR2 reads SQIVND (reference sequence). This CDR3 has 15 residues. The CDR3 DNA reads TGTGCCAGTAAAGACGGGCGCGGGGGCCGGGAGACCCAGTACTTC. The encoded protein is CASKDGRGGRETQYF. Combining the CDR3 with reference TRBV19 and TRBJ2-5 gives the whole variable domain DGGITQSPKYLFRKEGQNVTLSCEQNLNHDAMYWYRQDPGQGLRLIYYSQIVNDFQKGDIAEGYSVSREKKESFPLTVTSAQKNPTAFYLCASKDGRGGRETQYFGPGTRLLVL.

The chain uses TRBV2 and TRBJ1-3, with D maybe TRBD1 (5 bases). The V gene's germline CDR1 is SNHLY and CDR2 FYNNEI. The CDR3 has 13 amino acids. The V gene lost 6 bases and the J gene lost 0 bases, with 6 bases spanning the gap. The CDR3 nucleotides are TGTGCCAGCAGGACAGCCTCTGGAAACACCATATATTTT. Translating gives CASRTASGNTIYF. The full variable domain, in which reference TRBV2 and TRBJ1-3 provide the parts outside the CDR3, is EPEVTQTPSHQVTQMGQEVILRCVPISNHLYFYWYRQILGQKVEFLVSFYNNEISEKSEIFDDQFSVERPDGSNFTLKIRSTKLEDSAMYFCASRTASGNTIYFGEGSWLTVV.

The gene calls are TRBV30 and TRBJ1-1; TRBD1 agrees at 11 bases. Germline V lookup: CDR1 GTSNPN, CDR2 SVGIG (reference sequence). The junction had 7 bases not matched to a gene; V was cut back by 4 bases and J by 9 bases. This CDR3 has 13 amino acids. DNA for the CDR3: TGTGCCTGGATCCAACTGGACAGGGGGCAAGCTTTCTTT. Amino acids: CAWIQLDRGQAFF.

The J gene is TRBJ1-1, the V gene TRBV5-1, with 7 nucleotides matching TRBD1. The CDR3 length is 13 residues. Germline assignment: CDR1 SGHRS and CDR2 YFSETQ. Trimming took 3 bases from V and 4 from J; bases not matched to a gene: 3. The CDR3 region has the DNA TGCGCCAGCAGCTCCGGACAGGCCACTGAAGCTTTCTTT. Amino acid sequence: CASSSGQATEAFF.

Here the CDR3 DNA reads TGTGCCAGTAGTATTTGGGACAGGGGAAACAATGAGCAGTTCTTC. The encoded protein is CASSIWDRGNNEQFF. The gene calls are TRBV19 and TRBJ2-1, with 10 bases lining up with TRBD1. Germline V gene lookup returns CDR1 LNHDA and CDR2 SQIVND (reference sequence). V shed 3 bases, J shed 5 bases, and the junction held 4 bases outside the gene matches. The CDR3 length is 15 residues. Using reference TRBV19 and TRBJ2-1 for the parts outside the CDR3, the full variable domain is DGGITQSPKYLFRKEGQNVTLSCEQNLNHDAMYWYRQDPGQGLRLIYYSQIVNDFQKGDIAEGYSVSREKKESFPLTVTSAQKNPTAFYLCASSIWDRGNNEQFFGPGTRLTVL.

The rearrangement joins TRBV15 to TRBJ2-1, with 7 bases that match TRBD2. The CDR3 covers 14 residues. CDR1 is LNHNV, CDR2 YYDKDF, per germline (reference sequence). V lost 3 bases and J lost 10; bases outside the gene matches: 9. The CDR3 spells CATSSGQMREEQFF. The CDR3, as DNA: TGTGCCACCAGCAGCGGACAAATGCGGGAGGAGCAGTTCTTC.

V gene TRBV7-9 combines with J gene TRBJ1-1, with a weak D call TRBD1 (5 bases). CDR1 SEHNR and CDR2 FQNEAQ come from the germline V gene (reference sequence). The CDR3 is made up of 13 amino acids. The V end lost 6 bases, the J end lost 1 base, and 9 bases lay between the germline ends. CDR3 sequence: CASRSTENTEAFF. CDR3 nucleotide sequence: TGTGCCAGCAGGTCGACAGAGAACACTGAAGCTTTCTTT.

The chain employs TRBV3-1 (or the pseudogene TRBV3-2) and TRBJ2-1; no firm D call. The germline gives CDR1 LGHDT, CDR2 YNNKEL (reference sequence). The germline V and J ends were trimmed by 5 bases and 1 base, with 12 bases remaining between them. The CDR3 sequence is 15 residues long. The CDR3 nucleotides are TGTGCCAGCAGCGTAGACAAGGATTCCTACAATGAGCAGTTCTTC. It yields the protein CASSVDKDSYNEQFF.

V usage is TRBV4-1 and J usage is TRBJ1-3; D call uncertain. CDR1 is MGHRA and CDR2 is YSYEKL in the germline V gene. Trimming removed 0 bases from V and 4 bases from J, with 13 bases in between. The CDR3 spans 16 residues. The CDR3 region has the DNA TGCGCCAGCAGCCAAGATCTTAACGGGTGGGGAAACACCATATATTTT. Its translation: CASSQDLNGWGNTIYF.

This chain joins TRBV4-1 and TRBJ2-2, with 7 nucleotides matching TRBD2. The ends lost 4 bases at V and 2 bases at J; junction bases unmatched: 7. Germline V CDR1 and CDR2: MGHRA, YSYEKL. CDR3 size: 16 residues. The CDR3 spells CASSPYGTTNTGELFF. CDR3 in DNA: TGCGCCAGCAGCCCATACGGGACTACCAACACCGGGGAGCTGTTTTTT.

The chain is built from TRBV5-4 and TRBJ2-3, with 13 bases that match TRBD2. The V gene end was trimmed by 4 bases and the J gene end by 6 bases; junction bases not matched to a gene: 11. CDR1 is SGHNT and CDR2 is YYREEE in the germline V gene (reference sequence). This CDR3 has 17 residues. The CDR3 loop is CASSRKLAGGPGDTQYF. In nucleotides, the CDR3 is TGTGCCAGCAGCCGAAAACTAGCGGGGGGGCCGGGGGATACGCAGTATTTT.

The CDR3 loop is CASSSGLTNEKLFF. CDR3 DNA sequence: TGTGCCAGCAGTTCCGGTTTAACTAATGAAAAACTGTTTTTT. The chain combines TRBV28 with TRBJ1-4; D gene unclear. With 4 bases removed from V and 1 base from J, the gap between germline ends came to 7 bases. The CDR3 contains 14 residues. Germline CDR1 is MDHEN and CDR2 is SYDVKM.

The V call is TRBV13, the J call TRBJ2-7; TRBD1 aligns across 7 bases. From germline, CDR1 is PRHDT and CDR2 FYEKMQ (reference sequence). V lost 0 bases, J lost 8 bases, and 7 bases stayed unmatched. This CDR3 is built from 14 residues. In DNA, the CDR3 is TGTGCCAGCAGCTTAGGGGACAGGCGGTCGAAGCAGTACTTC. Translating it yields CASSLGDRRSKQYF.